One sample yielded the 12 T cell receptor beta chains listed below, sequenced in a study of response to subunit inactivated influenza vaccine. TCRdb passed the RT-PCR reads through MiXCR, listing each CDR3 protein once. The sample holds some 850,000 distinct CDR3 sequences, 15% to 20% seen once. The material was PBMCs from blood, obtained roughly 5 days after vaccination. These receptors were taken from a man aged 50 to 59 who received an inactivated influenza vaccine.

V usage is TRBV7-9 and J usage is TRBJ2-3; 8 bases map to TRBD1. This CDR3 is 14 amino acids long. The J segment lost 7 bases and the V segment lost 6 bases, leaving 9 bases of the junction unmatched. The germline V gene has CDR1 SEHNR and CDR2 FQNEAQ (reference sequence). CDR3 DNA: TGTGCCAGCAGGGACACTACAGGGGGAAATACGCAGTATTTT. The encoded protein is CASRDTTGGNTQYF.

This chain uses TRBV11-2 with TRBJ2-4, with 9 bases lining up with TRBD1. Trimming took 1 base from V and 1 from J; bases not matched to a gene: 11. Per germline, CDR1 SGHAT and CDR2 FQNNGV. CDR3 length: 19 amino acids. In DNA form, the CDR3 reads TGTGCCAGCAGCTTAGTGAGGTGGACAGGGGAAAAGGCCAAAAACATTCAGTACTTC. Protein sequence: CASSLVRWTGEKAKNIQYF.

This clonotype was detected ten times or more. CDR3 nucleotide sequence: TGCAGTGCTAGAGCCGGTCAGGGGGGGATCTACGAGCAGTACTTC. Protein product: CSARAGQGGIYEQYF. The chain uses TRBV20-1 and TRBJ2-7; the D gene could be TRBD1 or TRBD2 (7 bases each). The ends were cut back, 1 base at V and 3 bases at J, with 16 bases in the middle. The CDR3 runs 15 residues. Germline CDR1 DFQATT, CDR2 SNEGSKA (reference sequence).

The table lists this clonotype with a few counts. The chain couples TRBV7-2 to TRBJ2-1; no clear D. The V end lost 1 base, the J end lost 7 bases, and 14 bases lay between the germline ends. Germline V gene lookup returns CDR1 SGHTA and CDR2 FQGNSA. The CDR3 consists of 15 residues. The CDR3 nucleotides read TGTGCCAGCAGCTTAGAACCGACTCCTCATAATGAGCAGTTCTTC. Protein product: CASSLEPTPHNEQFF. Using reference TRBV7-2 and TRBJ2-1 for the parts outside the CDR3, the full variable domain is GAGVSQSPSNKVTEKGKDVELRCDPISGHTALYWYRQSLGQGLEFLIYFQGNSAPDKSGLPSDRFSAERTGGSVSTLTIQRTQQEDSAVYLCASSLEPTPHNEQFFGPGTRLTVL.

This clonotype was recorded a few times. The CDR3 coding sequence is TGTGCCAGCAGCGTAGGGACAGGGTTGGCGCATGAGCAGTTCTTC. It codes for CASSVGTGLAHEQFF. The chain recombines TRBV9 with TRBJ2-1, with 8 bases lining up with TRBD1. Germline V lookup: CDR1 SGDLS, CDR2 YYNGEE. The CDR3 has 15 residues. After removal of 0 bases from V and 8 bases from J, the junction contained 7 bases not matched to a gene.

This clonotype was recorded a few times. The rearrangement joins TRBV20-1 to TRBJ1-2; D gene uncertain. The length of the CDR3 is 13 residues. Trimming took off 6 bases at V and 1 base at J, with 12 bases between the two ends. Per germline, CDR1 DFQATT and CDR2 SNEGSKA (reference sequence). CDR3 residues: CSATGSGNYGYTF. The CDR3 coding sequence is TGCAGTGCAACGGGAAGCGGTAACTATGGCTACACCTTC.

This clonotype has a handful of counts. This chain's CDR3 is CASSPAGKQETQYF. The DNA of the CDR3 is TGTGCCAGCAGCCCAGCGGGGAAACAAGAGACCCAGTACTTC. The J gene is TRBJ2-5, the V gene TRBV7-7, with 7 bases that match TRBD2. V gave up 5 bases and J gave up 2 bases; unmatched junction bases: 5. This CDR3 region has 14 residues. Germline V gene data show CDR1 as SSHAT and CDR2 as FNYEAQ (reference sequence).

There are a few counts of this clonotype. The J gene is TRBJ1-5, the V gene TRBV24-1; tentatively, D is TRBD1 (6 bases). The CDR3 is 17 amino acids. The germline V and J ends were trimmed by 7 bases and 0 bases, with 18 bases remaining between them. In germline, CDR1 is KGHDR, CDR2 SFDVKD. Here the CDR3 reads CATSQTGGPNSNQPQHF. The CDR3 bases are TGTGCCACCAGCCAAACTGGGGGCCCCAATAGCAATCAGCCCCAGCATTTT.

The chain links TRBV5-4 to TRBJ2-1; 10 bases match TRBD2. J gave up 7 bases and V 4 bases, and 5 bases lay outside the gene matches. This CDR3 is built from 14 residues. CDR1 is SGHNT and CDR2 is YYREEE in the germline V gene (reference sequence). CDR3 in DNA: TGTGCCAGCAGCCCCTGGACTAGCGGTAATGAGCAGTTCTTC. Its protein is CASSPWTSGNEQFF.

This clonotype showed up just a few times. This sequence joins TRBV7-9 and TRBJ1-1; maybe TRBD1 (6 bases). V lost 5 bases and J lost 6, with 25 bases in between. Germline lookup yields CDR1 SEHNR and CDR2 FQNEAQ (reference sequence). The CDR3 extends over 17 amino acids. CDR3 in DNA: TGTGCCAGCAGCCCCGCTATGGGGGGGCGACTGAGCCCTGAAGCTTTCTTT. Residues: CASSPAMGGRLSPEAFF.

This clonotype was counted at least ten times. V usage is TRBV2 and J usage is TRBJ2-7, with a tentative D call TRBD1 (6 bases). Germline CDR1 is SNHLY and CDR2 is FYNNEI. The CDR3 spans 13 residues. V was trimmed by 1 base and J by 4 bases, leaving 8 bases between them. CDR3 sequence: CASSEGQVYEQYF. CDR3 nucleotides: TGTGCCAGCAGTGAAGGACAGGTGTACGAGCAGTACTTC.

A few counts support this clonotype. V usage is TRBV4-2 and J usage is TRBJ2-7, with TRBD2 as a possible D gene (6 bases). CDR3 length equals 16 residues. The V end lost 0 bases, the J end lost 2 bases, and 14 bases lay between the germline ends. Germline CDR1 LGHNA, CDR2 YNFKEQ. CDR3 loop: CASSQEVGLTAYEQYF. In nucleotides, the CDR3 is TGTGCCAGCAGCCAAGAAGTGGGACTCACAGCCTACGAGCAGTACTTC.